This TCR beta chain emerged from a study of neurological immune-mediated disorders. Each CDR3 protein is one row after TCRdb ran MiXCR on the 5' RACE reads. The sample contains 4,000 or so distinct CDR3 sequences, 30% to 35% of which appear only once. After removal of 0 bases from V and 3 bases from J, the junction contained 10 bases not matched to a gene. The CDR3 covers 17 residues. Looked up from germline, CDR1 is MGHRA and CDR2 is YSYEKL. This clonotype was observed a single time. The TCR comes from a man aged 50 to 60 with HTLV-1-associated myelopathy (HAM/TSP). The chain has TRBV4-1 and TRBJ2-5, with TRBD2 matching 7 bases. The sample comprised CD8+ T cells from blood. The CDR3 DNA is TGCGCCAGCAGCCAAGATGGAAGCGGGGCCGATAAAGAGACCCAGTACTTC. It is translated as CASSQDGSGADKETQYF.